These T cell receptor beta chains were read from a single sample in a study of T-cell reconstitution after alpha-beta-depleted transplantation in children. Via MiXCR, TCRdb re-called the PCR reads, giving one row per CDR3 protein. The repertoire holds fewer than 400,000 distinct CDR3 sequences, with approximately 20% as singletons. The sequencing here drew on PBMCs, mostly from graft donor cells, taken 180 days after TCRalphabeta/CD19-depleted stem cell transplant. Receptors were obtained from a male patient younger than 18 who had a stem cell transplant for acute lymphoblastic leukemia, so the T cells may come from the graft donor. Each CDR3 is given with its conserved first and last residue. A D gene is named only where the DNA matches it firmly. Size is stated for part of the rows, as once, few or many counts, or as a class when the clone is expanded.

clone size,D gene,V gene,J gene,CDR3 protein,CDR3 DNA
many,-,TRBV20-1,TRBJ2-1,CSARRRLGALYYNEQFF,TGCAGTGCTAGACGGAGGCTCGGAGCTTTATACTACAATGAGCAGTTCTTC
few,-,TRBV7-4,TRBJ2-2,CASSLAYGELFF,TGTGCCAGCAGCTTAGCATACGGGGAGCTGTTTTTT
once,-,TRBV7-9,TRBJ1-2,CANSLGSLHGYTF,TGTGCCAACAGCTTGGGGAGCCTTCATGGCTACACCTTC
many,-,TRBV5-1,TRBJ2-3,CASSPTSDTQYF,TGCGCCAGCAGCCCCACTTCAGATACGCAGTATTTT
few,-,TRBV5-1,TRBJ1-1,CASSSDRYTEAFF,TGCGCCAGCAGCTCCGACAGGTACACTGAAGCTTTCTTT
few,-,TRBV7-2,TRBJ2-5,CASSLEASQETQYF,TGTGCCAGCAGCTTAGAGGCCAGCCAAGAGACCCAGTACTTC
-,-,TRBV11-2,TRBJ2-7,CASSLWERAYEQYF,TGTGCCAGCAGCTTGTGGGAGAGGGCCTACGAGCAGTACTTC
few,-,TRBV12-3/TRBV12-4,TRBJ2-5,CASSKGVHETQYF,TGTGCCAGCAGTAAGGGGGTGCACGAGACCCAGTACTTC
few,-,TRBV5-1,TRBJ2-3,CASSLWGTPKDTQYF,TGCGCCAGCAGCTTGTGGGGGACACCTAAAGATACGCAGTATTTT
-,TRBD2,TRBV2,TRBJ2-1,CASRASGTYNEQFF,TGTGCCAGCAGGGCTAGCGGGACGTACAATGAGCAGTTCTTC
-,TRBD1,TRBV3-1,TRBJ1-2,CASSSSSGQLNYGYTF,TGTGCCAGCAGCTCCTCCTCGGGACAGCTTAACTATGGCTACACCTTC
-,-,TRBV4-2,TRBJ1-2,CASSHPGEGYGYTF,TGTGCCAGCAGCCACCCAGGGGAGGGCTATGGCTACACCTTC
-,-,TRBV11-3,TRBJ2-1,CASSLAPGSHNEQFF,TGTGCCAGCAGCTTAGCCCCAGGGTCCCACAATGAGCAGTTCTTC
-,-,TRBV20-1,TRBJ2-1,CSAGSGDNEQFF,TGCAGTGCCGGGTCTGGGGACAATGAGCAGTTCTTC
many,TRBD1,TRBV29-1,TRBJ2-7,CSVARTGGYEQYF,TGCAGCGTTGCGCGGACAGGGGGCTACGAGCAGTACTTC
few,-,TRBV20-1,TRBJ2-4,CSALNTGNIQYF,TGCAGTGCTCTTAACACAGGGAACATTCAGTACTTC
few,TRBD2,TRBV5-1,TRBJ2-2,CASSLALTSGRAFLANTGELFF,TGCGCCAGCAGCCTGGCCCTAACTAGCGGGAGGGCCTTTCTCGCGAACACCGGGGAGCTGTTTTTT
few,TRBD2,TRBV5-1,TRBJ2-5,CASSLVPSGVRETQYF,TGCGCCAGCAGCTTGGTGCCTAGCGGGGTCCGGGAGACCCAGTACTTC
-,TRBD1,TRBV2,TRBJ2-5,CASSWDRAQETQYF,TGTGCCAGCAGTTGGGACAGGGCCCAAGAGACCCAGTACTTC
many,TRBD2,TRBV30,TRBJ2-5,CAWSVLSGRETQYF,TGTGCCTGGAGTGTACTCAGCGGGAGAGAGACCCAGTACTTC
-,TRBD2,TRBV20-1,TRBJ2-3,CSARRTSGRRDTQYF,TGCAGTGCAAGGAGGACTAGCGGGAGGAGGGATACGCAGTATTTT
-,TRBD2,TRBV5-1,TRBJ2-7,CASSRGLAGTDSYEQYF,TGCGCCAGCAGCCGTGGACTAGCGGGGACCGACTCCTACGAGCAGTACTTC
few,-,TRBV5-1,TRBJ2-4,CASSQDRQAKNIQYF,TGCGCCAGCAGCCAGGATCGACAGGCCAAAAACATTCAGTACTTC